These 21 T cell receptor beta chains were all obtained from the same sample, sequenced in a study of T cells after yellow fever vaccination. TCRdb passed the 5' RACE reads through MiXCR, listing each CDR3 protein once. The sample includes about 300,000 distinct CDR3 sequences, 7.5% to 9% of them seen just once. Sample: CD4+ T cells sorted from PBMCs, taken 5 days after the yellow fever booster vaccination. The receptors here all came from a man aged 18 to 30 who received the YFV17D yellow fever vaccine.

In regard to this clonotype: An end of the junction differs from the germline gene, which may be a read error. The rearrangement joins TRBV7-2 to TRBJ1-4, with a weak D call TRBD1 (6 bases). Germline-derived CDR1 and CDR2 are SGHTA and FQGNSA. This CDR3 has 15 residues. The CDR3, as DNA: TGTGCCAGCAGCCAACGACAGGCCACTAATGAAAAAATGTTTTTT. Translated, it gives CASSQRQATNEKMFF.

This rearrangement joins TRBV20-1 to TRBJ1-2, with TRBD1 as a possible D gene (6 bases). Per germline, CDR1 DFQATT and CDR2 SNEGSKA (reference sequence). This CDR3 contains 13 residues. V dropped 4 bases and J dropped 4 bases, with 13 bases sitting between them. The CDR3 sequence: CSAKTGWSYGYTF. The CDR3, as DNA: TGCAGTGCTAAAACAGGGTGGTCCTATGGCTACACCTTC.

The chain joins TRBV7-9 to TRBJ1-6; no clear D. V gave up 1 base and J gave up 7 bases, with 11 bases separating them. CDR1 is SEHNR, CDR2 FQNEAQ, per germline (reference sequence). The CDR3 is 15 amino acids. In DNA, the CDR3 is TGTGCCAGCAGCTTAGATCCGATCCCAAATTCACCCCTCCACTTT. Translating gives CASSLDPIPNSPLHF.

This clonotype showed up just once. This sequence joins TRBV19 and TRBJ2-6, with D unclear. The CDR3 is 15 amino acids. Trimming removed 7 bases from V and 2 bases from J, with 12 bases in between. Germline V gives CDR1 LNHDA, CDR2 SQIVND (reference sequence). In DNA, the CDR3 is TGTGCCAGTACCCCAATGGTAGCTGGGGCCAACGTCCTGACTTTC. Its protein product is CASTPMVAGANVLTF.

The chain has TRBV20-1 and TRBJ2-1; D is possibly TRBD2 (6 bases). Trimming cost V 3 bases and J 0 bases, with 12 bases left between them. Germline V gene lookup returns CDR1 DFQATT and CDR2 SNEGSKA (reference sequence). The CDR3 has 15 residues. CDR3 residues: CSASHGGSSYNEQFF. The CDR3, as DNA: TGCAGTGCTAGCCATGGGGGGAGCTCCTACAATGAGCAGTTCTTC.

The chain couples TRBV9 to TRBJ1-1; TRBD1 matches 9 bases. V dropped 3 bases and J dropped 1; count of bases not matched to a gene: 19. The CDR3 totals 20 residues. CDR1 and CDR2 (germline): SGDLS, YYNGEE. The CDR3 DNA follows: TGTGCCAGCAGCGCTAGCGGAGGGGGCGGGACAGGGTGGTGGAACACTGAAGCTTTCTTT. Translated, it gives CASSASGGGGTGWWNTEAFF.

This clonotype was detected many times. This chain links TRBV29-1 with TRBJ2-3; TRBD1 agrees at 9 bases. The CDR3 runs to 18 residues. J was trimmed by 2 bases and V by 7 bases; bases with no gene match: 19. The germline gives CDR1 SQVTM, CDR2 ANQGSEA. The CDR3 spells CSGSGTGNRLRNTDTQYF. The CDR3 DNA sequence: TGCAGCGGCTCCGGGACAGGGAATCGTCTTCGCAACACAGATACGCAGTATTTT.

The CDR3 is CASSPNRDYNSPLHF. The DNA of the CDR3 is TGTGCCAGCTCACCGAATCGGGACTATAATTCACCCCTCCACTTT. The gene calls are TRBV18 and TRBJ1-6, with D unresolved. The CDR3 runs 15 residues. The V gene's germline CDR1 is KGHSH and CDR2 LQKENI. The germline V and J ends were trimmed by 3 bases and 3 bases, with 9 bases remaining between them.

V is TRBV7-3 and J is TRBJ1-2; unclear D gene. CDR3 length equals 12 residues. Germline V lookup: CDR1 SGHTA, CDR2 FQGTGA. V was cut by 5 bases and J by 6 bases, with 10 bases left in between. In nucleotides, the CDR3 is TGTGCCAGCAGCGCCTCTGGGGATGGCTACACCTTC. Encoded protein: CASSASGDGYTF.

The table lists this clonotype with a few counts. J is TRBJ1-1 and V is TRBV7-8; D might be TRBD1 (5 bases). This CDR3 has 15 amino acids. Germline values: CDR1 SGHVS, CDR2 FQNEAQ. V shed 1 base and J shed 5 bases, with 14 bases lying between them. CDR3 residues: CASSLGQGFMTEAFF. Written as DNA, the CDR3 is TGTGCCAGCAGCTTAGGCCAGGGTTTTATGACTGAAGCTTTCTTT.

This chain links TRBV20-1 with TRBJ1-1, with 7 bases identical to TRBD1. CDR1 is DFQATT and CDR2 is SNEGSKA in the germline V gene (reference sequence). CDR3 length: 14 residues. V trimming: 6 bases; J trimming: 0 bases; junction bases outside the gene matches: 7. The CDR3 DNA reads as TGCAGTGCCCCAGGGGGGGGATTGAACACTGAAGCTTTCTTT. Protein: CSAPGGGLNTEAFF.

This clonotype showed up just a few times. This chain uses TRBV6-5 with TRBJ2-7; D is ambiguous. Trimming shortened V by 0 bases and J by 2 bases, and 11 bases separated the two germline ends. Per the germline V gene, CDR1 is MNHEY and CDR2 is SVGAGI. The CDR3 is 15 amino acids. In DNA form, the CDR3 reads TGTGCCAGCAGTTACTCGAAGCTCTCTCCCTACGAGCAGTACGTC. It encodes CASSYSKLSPYEQYV.

The V and J genes are TRBV6-1 and TRBJ1-2; the match to TRBD1 covers 8 bases. Trimming cost V 6 bases and J 0 bases; bases outside gene matches: 9. CDR1 is MNHNS, CDR2 SASEGT, per germline. CDR3 size: 16 residues. The CDR3 DNA is TGTGCCAGCAGGACTATCGCAGGGGGCACTAACTATGGCTACACCTTC. Amino acid sequence: CASRTIAGGTNYGYTF.

This clonotype was detected a few times. The chain uses TRBV2 and TRBJ1-1; D uncertain. In germline, CDR1 is SNHLY, CDR2 FYNNEI. V dropped 2 bases and J dropped 2 bases, with 3 bases sitting between them. There are 12 residues in the CDR3. The DNA of the CDR3 is TGTGCCAGCAGTGAATTTAACACTGAAGCTTTCTTT. Translation gives CASSEFNTEAFF.

This sequence joins TRBV9 and TRBJ2-2, with TRBD1 matching 8 bases. Germline trimming cut 3 bases from V and 4 bases from J; bases unmatched to any gene: 8. Germline V gene lookup returns CDR1 SGDLS and CDR2 YYNGEE. The CDR3 runs 16 residues. The CDR3 region has the DNA TGTGCCAGCAGCGACGATAGACAGGGGACCACCGGGGAGCTGTTTTTT. This encodes CASSDDRQGTTGELFF.

This clonotype was observed many times. The J gene is TRBJ2-7, the V gene TRBV27; D unclear. The germline CDR1 and CDR2 sequences are MNHEY and SMNVEV (reference sequence). The CDR3 has 12 residues. V lost 1 base to trimming and J lost 10 bases, with 11 bases between them. The CDR3 DNA reads as TGTGCCAGCAGTTTATACGGCATGCCACAGTACTTC. This sequence encodes CASSLYGMPQYF.

This clonotype appeared a few times. V and J are TRBV7-2 and TRBJ2-2; 10 bases are a match to TRBD2. This CDR3 region has 15 residues. The J segment lost 1 base and the V segment lost 4 bases, leaving 0 bases of the junction unmatched. Germline values: CDR1 SGHTA, CDR2 FQGNSA. CDR3 nucleotides: TGTGCCAGCAGCTGGACTAGCGGGAACACCGGGGAGCTGTTTTTT. It encodes CASSWTSGNTGELFF.

This clonotype was counted a few times. This chain connects TRBV6-2 or TRBV6-3 to TRBJ2-1; TRBD2 aligns across 7 bases. The CDR3 has 14 residues. The germline gives CDR1 MNHEY, CDR2 SVGEGT. The V and J ends lost 7 bases and 2 bases, in that order; junction bases with no gene match: 5. Written as DNA, the CDR3 is TGTGCCAGCAAACTCAGCGGGACCTACAATGAGCAGTTCTTC. Its protein product is CASKLSGTYNEQFF.

This clonotype was seen only a few times. The chain employs TRBV2 and TRBJ2-5, with D hard to call. The CDR3 is made up of 12 amino acids. The germline CDR1 and CDR2 sequences are SNHLY and FYNNEI. Trimming cost V 6 bases and J 3 bases, with 8 bases left between them. CDR3 nucleotide sequence: TGTGCCAGCAGAGGGCAGAAAGAGACCCAGTACTTC. This sequence encodes CASRGQKETQYF.

The table lists this clonotype with a few counts. The rearrangement links TRBV10-2 to TRBJ2-7; 7 bases match TRBD1. CDR3 length: 14 amino acids. In germline, CDR1 is WSHSY, CDR2 SAAADI. V lost 2 bases and J lost 4; bases outside the gene matches: 5. The CDR3 here is CASSEPGQRYEQYF. CDR3 sequence (DNA): TGCGCCAGCAGTGAGCCGGGACAGCGATACGAGCAGTACTTC.

V and J are TRBV20-1 and TRBJ2-5; a weak D match, TRBD1 (6 bases). Germline lookup yields CDR1 DFQATT and CDR2 SNEGSKA (reference sequence). The CDR3 contains 14 residues. V was clipped by 0 bases and J by 4 bases, with 12 bases between them. The CDR3 reads CSARDPQGIETQYF. CDR3 nucleotide sequence: TGCAGTGCTAGAGATCCCCAGGGGATAGAGACCCAGTACTTC.